This TCR beta chain was captured by sequencing in a study of T-cell memory formation after mild COVID-19. General study points: Of the contracting clones, CD4+ ones lay mainly in CM and EM, and CD8+ ones in EMRA.

Each CDR3 protein gets one entry after TCRdb re-called the 5' RACE reads with MiXCR. The data hold 300,000 to 350,000 distinct CDR3 sequences, with roughly an eighth observed a single time. The table lists this clonotype with many counts. The antigen is not known. This TCR came from a young man who had mild COVID-19 (a few samples of this study predate the infection). Cell type and time point are not known. Sequences were obtained from PBMCs or a T cell subset sorted from them (not recorded which).

The DNA for the CDR3 is TGTGCCAGCAGCTTAGGACATTTCTCTGGGGCCAACGTCCTGACTTTC. It yields the protein CASSLGHFSGANVLTF. The J gene is TRBJ2-6, the V gene TRBV7-2; D remains ambiguous. The CDR3 extends over 16 amino acids. V was clipped by 1 base and J by 0 bases, with 7 bases between them. Germline CDR1 and CDR2: SGHTA and FQGNSA.